The rows below give T cell receptor beta chains drawn from one sample of a study of T cells in Graves' hyperthyroidism and ophthalmopathy. TCRdb used MiXCR to reprocess the multiplex PCR reads, holding one entry per CDR3 protein. This sample has around 340,000 distinct CDR3 sequences, with approximately 18% found just once. Sequenced: blood. The origin of the receptors is a woman aged 40 to 55 with Graves' ophthalmopathy. Both conserved end residues are part of each CDR3. The order of the fields is V gene, J gene, clone size, D gene, CDR3 DNA, CDR3 protein. D genes are given only for firm matches. Rows give clone size only sometimes, using once, few, many, or a class for an expanded clone.

TRBV4-1,TRBJ2-2,many,TRBD2,TGCGCCAGCAGCCAGGCAAACTCCCTAGCGGGAGTTAGCCCCGGGGAGCTGTTTTTT,CASSQANSLAGVSPGELFF
TRBV20-1,TRBJ1-2,many,-,TGCAGTGCTAGGCTGAGGGGTGCTAACTATGGCTACACCTTC,CSARLRGANYGYTF
TRBV6-5,TRBJ1-4,many,TRBD1,TGTGCCAGCAGTTTCGGGGGACAGGGGGGTGAAAAACTGTTTTTT,CASSFGGQGGEKLFF
TRBV28,TRBJ1-1,many,TRBD1,TGTGCCAGCAGCCAAACGACAGGGAAGAGGGCTGAAGCTTTCTTT,CASSQTTGKRAEAFF
TRBV6-5,TRBJ1-1,many,-,TGTGCCAGCAGTCCCAGTTTGAGGGACCGGGAAGCTTTCTTT,CASSPSLRDREAFF
TRBV4-3,TRBJ1-1,many,-,TGCGCCAGCAGCCAGGGGACGGGGACTGAAGCTTTCTTT,CASSQGTGTEAFF
TRBV28,TRBJ2-7,many,TRBD2,TGTGCCAGCAGTTTAAGGACTAGCGATGACTACGAGCAGTACTTC,CASSLRTSDDYEQYF
TRBV2,TRBJ2-5,many,-,TGTGCCAGCAGTAATTCCGGGGGTCCGGGGCAAGAGACCCAGTACTTC,CASSNSGGPGQETQYF
TRBV5-1,TRBJ1-1,many,-,TGCGCCAGCAGACCAGACAGGATTAACACTGAAGCTTTCTTT,CASRPDRINTEAFF
TRBV10-2,TRBJ1-5,many,-,TGCGCCAGCAGTGCAATGACCAATCAGCCCCAGCATTTT,CASSAMTNQPQHF
TRBV6-1,TRBJ1-2,-,-,TGTGCCAGCAGTAAACAGGGTCCGACCTCTAACTATGGCTACACCTTC,CASSKQGPTSNYGYTF
TRBV6-5,TRBJ1-1,many,-,TGTGCCAGCAGTTGGGACGTCGGGGGCTGGGGCACTGAAGCTTTCTTT,CASSWDVGGWGTEAFF
TRBV6-2/TRBV6-3,TRBJ2-5,-,TRBD2,TGTGCCAGCAGTTACTCGCTAGCGGGGGAGACCCAGTACTTC,CASSYSLAGETQYF
TRBV6-2/TRBV6-3,TRBJ1-1,-,TRBD1,TGTGCCACTATCCAGGGGGCTGAAGCTTTCTTT,CATIQGAEAFF
TRBV28,TRBJ2-2,many,TRBD2,TGTGCCAGCAGTTTCTATCGATCTGTAAGCGGGAGGACCGGGGAGCTGTTTTTT,CASSFYRSVSGRTGELFF
TRBV9,TRBJ2-2,many,-,TGTGCCAGCAGCGTAGGGGCGGGGACGAACACCGGGGAGCTGTTTTTT,CASSVGAGTNTGELFF
TRBV11-2,TRBJ2-2,-,TRBD1,TGTGCCAGCAGCTTAGGTTGGACAGGGGTGCGCGGGGAGCTGTTTTTT,CASSLGWTGVRGELFF
TRBV11-2,TRBJ2-1,many,TRBD2,TGTGCCAGCAGCCCCGGGGGGGCCACCTCCTCCTACAATGAGCAGTTCTTC,CASSPGGATSSYNEQFF
TRBV9,TRBJ2-7,many,TRBD1,TGTGCCAGCAGCCCCTCGACAGGGTCATCGTACGAGCAGTACTTC,CASSPSTGSSYEQYF
TRBV20-1,TRBJ1-2,-,-,TGCAGTGCCCAGACCCTGATCTATGGCTACACCTTC,CSAQTLIYGYTF
TRBV6-5,TRBJ2-7,many,TRBD2,TGTGCCAGCAGTTACTCGGCTAGCGGGTTATACGAGCAGTACTTC,CASSYSASGLYEQYF
TRBV7-6,TRBJ2-7,many,TRBD1,TGTGCCAGCAGCTCACTGGGGGCCGGGACAGTGGACTACGAGCAGTACTTC,CASSSLGAGTVDYEQYF
TRBV12-3/TRBV12-4,TRBJ1-2,many,TRBD1,TGTGCCAGCAGTCCTCCGGGACAGGGATTTGTGGGCTACACCTTC,CASSPPGQGFVGYTF
TRBV12-3/TRBV12-4,TRBJ2-5,-,TRBD2,TGTGCCAGCAGTTTTGGCCTAGCGGGAGGAGGGGGAGAGACCCAGTACTTC,CASSFGLAGGGGETQYF
TRBV7-2,TRBJ2-5,-,-,TGTGCCAGCAGCCGGGCGCCGCCCCAAGAGACCCAGTACTTC,CASSRAPPQETQYF
TRBV11-2,TRBJ2-6,many,-,TGTGCCAGCAGGGGCTCTGGGGCCAACGTCCTGACTTTC,CASRGSGANVLTF
TRBV28,TRBJ2-2,many,TRBD2,TGTGCCAGCAGTTTATTGGGAGGGTCCGGAGAGGAGCTGTTTTTT,CASSLLGGSGEELFF
TRBV29-1,TRBJ1-2,many,-,TGCAGCGCCGACAGAAGCTATGGCTACACCTTC,CSADRSYGYTF
TRBV7-2,TRBJ1-5,many,-,TGTGCCAGCAGCTTAGCGTTCAAGCAGCCCCAGCATTTT,CASSLAFKQPQHF